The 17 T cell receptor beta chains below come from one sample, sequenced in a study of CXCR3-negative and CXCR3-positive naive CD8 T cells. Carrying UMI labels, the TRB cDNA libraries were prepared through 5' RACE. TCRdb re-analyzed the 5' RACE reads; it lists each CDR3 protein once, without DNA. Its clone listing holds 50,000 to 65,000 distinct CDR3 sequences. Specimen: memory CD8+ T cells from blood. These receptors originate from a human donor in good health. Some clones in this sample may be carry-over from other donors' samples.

CDR3 region: CASSVEDGEAFF. V usage is TRBV9 and J usage is TRBJ1-1. CDR1 and CDR2 from the germline V gene are SGDLS and YYNGEE. The CDR3 is 12 amino acids.

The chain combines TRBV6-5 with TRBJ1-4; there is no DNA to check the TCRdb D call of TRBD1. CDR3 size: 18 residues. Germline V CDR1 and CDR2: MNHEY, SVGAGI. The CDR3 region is CASSFLPGTGADTEKLFF.

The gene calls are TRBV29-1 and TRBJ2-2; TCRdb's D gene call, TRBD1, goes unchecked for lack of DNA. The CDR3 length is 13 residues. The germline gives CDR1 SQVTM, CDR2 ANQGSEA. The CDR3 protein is CSAGETSAGELFF.

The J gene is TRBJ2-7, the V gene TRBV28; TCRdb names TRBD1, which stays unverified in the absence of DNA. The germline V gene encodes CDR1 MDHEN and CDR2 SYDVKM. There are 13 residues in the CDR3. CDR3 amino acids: CASRSGQGSEQYF.

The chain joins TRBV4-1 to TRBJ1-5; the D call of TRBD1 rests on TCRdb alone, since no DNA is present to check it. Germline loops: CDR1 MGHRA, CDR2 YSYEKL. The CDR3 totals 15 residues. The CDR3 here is CASSPAPEKSQPQHF.

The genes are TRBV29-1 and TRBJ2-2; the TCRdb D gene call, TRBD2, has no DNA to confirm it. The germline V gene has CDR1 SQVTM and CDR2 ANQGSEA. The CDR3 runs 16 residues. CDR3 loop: CSVGIATSGVAGELFF.

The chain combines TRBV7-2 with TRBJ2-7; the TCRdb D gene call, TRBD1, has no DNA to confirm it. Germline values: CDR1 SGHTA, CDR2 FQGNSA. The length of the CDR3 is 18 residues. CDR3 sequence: CASSFPGTADLFSYEQYF.

The CDR3 here is CASSQDLTVNQPQHF. V is TRBV3-1 and J is TRBJ1-5. Per the germline V gene, CDR1 is LGHDT and CDR2 is YNNKEL (reference sequence). The CDR3 contains 15 residues.

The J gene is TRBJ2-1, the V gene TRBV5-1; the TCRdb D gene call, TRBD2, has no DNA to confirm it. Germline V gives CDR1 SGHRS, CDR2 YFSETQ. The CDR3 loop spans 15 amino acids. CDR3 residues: CASSLVAGGPDEQFF. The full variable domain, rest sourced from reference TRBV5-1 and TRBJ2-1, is KAGVTQTPRYLIKTRGQQVTLSCSPISGHRSVSWYQQTPGQGLQFLFEYFSETQRNKGNFPGRFSGRQFSNSRSEMNVSTLELGDSALYLCASSLVAGGPDEQFFGPGTRLTVL.

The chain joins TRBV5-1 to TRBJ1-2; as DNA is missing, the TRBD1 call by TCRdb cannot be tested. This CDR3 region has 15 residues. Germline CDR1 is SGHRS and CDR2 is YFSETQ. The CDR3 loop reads CASSLVVDTPYGYTF.

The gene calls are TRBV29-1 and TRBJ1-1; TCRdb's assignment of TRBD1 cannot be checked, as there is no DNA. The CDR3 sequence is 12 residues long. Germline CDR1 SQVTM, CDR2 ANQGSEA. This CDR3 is CSVEQGTPEAFF.

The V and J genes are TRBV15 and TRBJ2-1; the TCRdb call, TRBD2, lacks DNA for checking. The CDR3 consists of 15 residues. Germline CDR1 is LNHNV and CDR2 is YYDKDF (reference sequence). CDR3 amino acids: CATSIGLDPYNEQFF.

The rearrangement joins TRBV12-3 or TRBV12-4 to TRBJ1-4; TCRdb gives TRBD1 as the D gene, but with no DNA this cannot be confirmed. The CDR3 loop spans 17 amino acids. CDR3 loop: CARLPGHLTATNEKLFF.

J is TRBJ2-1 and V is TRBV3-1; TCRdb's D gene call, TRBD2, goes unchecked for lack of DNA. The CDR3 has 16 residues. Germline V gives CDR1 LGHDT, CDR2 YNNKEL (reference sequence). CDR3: CASSPLSGGLNNEQFF.

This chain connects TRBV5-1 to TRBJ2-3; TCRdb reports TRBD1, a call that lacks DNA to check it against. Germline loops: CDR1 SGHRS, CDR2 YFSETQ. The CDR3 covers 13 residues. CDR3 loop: CASRGDGTDTQYF.

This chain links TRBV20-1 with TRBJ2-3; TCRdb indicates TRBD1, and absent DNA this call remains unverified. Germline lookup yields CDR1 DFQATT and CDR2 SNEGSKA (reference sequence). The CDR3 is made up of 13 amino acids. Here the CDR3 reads CSVSGGFADTQYF.

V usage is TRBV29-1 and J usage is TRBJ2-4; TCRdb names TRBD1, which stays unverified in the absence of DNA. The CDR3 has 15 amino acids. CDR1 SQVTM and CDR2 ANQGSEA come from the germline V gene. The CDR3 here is CSVEDYRVGGNIQYF.